This T cell receptor beta chain was sequenced in a study of blood T cell repertoires in COVID-19. Study information: Both acute and convalescent COVID-19 samples were obtained from the United States, Italy and Spain. The analysed material was cDNA or gDNA that came from T cells, B-cell-depleted T cells, or PBMCs.

Original data processing: Amplification of reference gene primers provided the estimated nucleated cell counts. The repertoire was sequenced with immunoSEQ multiplex PCR; TCRdb's copy has only in-frame clones and lacks some. The DNA was the basis for D and trimming; V, J and clone size are from that table. The profile covers 40,000 to 65,000 clones, with 78% appearing a single time and approximately 15% taken by the ten largest. The CDR3 consists of 15 residues. Germline V gene data show CDR1 as LGHDT and CDR2 as YNNKEL (reference sequence). J gave up 2 bases and V 3 bases, and 4 bases lay outside the gene matches. This clone appeared a few times.

Sequencing was done on a sample of peripheral blood. The J gene is TRBJ1-1, the V gene TRBV3-1 (or the pseudogene TRBV3-2), with TRBD1 matching over 9 bases. The sequence was obtained from a human donor with active or convalescent COVID-19. The donor label of this sample is uncertain. For the CDR3, the DNA is TGTGCCAGCAGCCAGTGGGACAGGGTTAACACTGAAGCTTTCTTT. This codes for CASSQWDRVNTEAFF.